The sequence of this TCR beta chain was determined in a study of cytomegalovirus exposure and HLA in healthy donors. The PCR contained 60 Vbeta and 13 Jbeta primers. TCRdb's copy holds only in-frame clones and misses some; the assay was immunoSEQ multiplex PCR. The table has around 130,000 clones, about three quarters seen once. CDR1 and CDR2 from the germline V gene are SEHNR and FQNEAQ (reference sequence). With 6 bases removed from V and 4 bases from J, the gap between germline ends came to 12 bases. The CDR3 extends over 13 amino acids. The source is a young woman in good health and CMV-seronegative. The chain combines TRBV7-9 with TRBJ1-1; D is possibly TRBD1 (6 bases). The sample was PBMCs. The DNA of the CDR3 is TGTGCCAGCAGGTTACAGGGCTCCACTGAAGCTTTCTTT. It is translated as CASRLQGSTEAFF.